This TCR beta chain was recorded in a study of blood T cell repertoires in COVID-19. Some clones are missing from TCRdb's copy, which holds only in-frame ones; the method was immunoSEQ multiplex PCR. This repertoire shows around 220,000 clones, about 85% found once; its top ten account for 6% to 7%. The CDR3 has 12 residues. Trimming removed 6 bases from V and 9 bases from J, with 9 bases in between. The TCR originated in a woman in her thirties with acute COVID-19. Source material: PBMCs or T cells enriched from blood (not recorded which). The chain employs TRBV12-3 or TRBV12-4 and TRBJ1-6; D ambiguous. CDR3 protein: CASSYSPSPLHF. In nucleotides, the CDR3 is TGTGCCAGCAGCTACAGTCCTTCACCCCTCCACTTT.